This T cell receptor (beta chain) appears in the sequencing data of a study of early T cells in non-severe SARS-CoV-2 infection (TCRdb year 2021). The study in broad terms: Because TCR sequencing was done on bulk RNA from unsorted whole blood, the alpha and beta chains could not be paired.

Set within a cohort of healthcare workers in London, UK, this nested case-control study involved weekly PCR testing of nasopharyngeal swabs along with blood sampling. Healthcare workers were recruited between 23 and 31 March 2020, during the week of the UK lockdown, and were followed weekly for up to about 16 weeks. The receptor library was made with 5' RACE. The reads were generated on a NextSeq 500. To correct for sequencing error and PCR bias, the TCR library protocol tagged individual cDNA molecules with unique molecular identifiers. Sequencing covered both TCR alpha and beta chains, and within each sample the abundances of alpha and beta sequences were tightly co-correlated. The authors' analysis ran thus. V gene, J gene and CDR3 annotation of TCR sequences was performed with Decombinator V4. Expanded TCRs were defined as changing significantly between any two time points under a Poisson model with p below 0.0001. TCR abundances were normalised to the total number of TCRs sequenced per sample and were expressed as counts per million. MAIT TCRs were defined by TRAV1-2 paired with TRAJ12, TRAJ20 or TRAJ33, and iNKT TCRs by TRAV10 paired with TRAJ18. VDJdb, accessed 1 November 2021, was searched for CMV, EBV and SARS-CoV-2 annotated TCRs, excluding TCRs annotated for multiple antigens. The public reads were run again by TCRdb, first through fastp at Q25 and then through MiXCR, and only productive beta chains were kept. Rows with one shared CDR3 protein collapse into an entry with the most common genes and DNA. TCRdb, not the original authors, processed these V and J calls. The sample table holds 35,000 to 45,000 distinct CDR3 sequences, of which 12% were seen once. More than 15% of the sample is in the top ten clones.

The V and J ends are trimmed by 4 bases and 7 bases, leaving 10 bases between them. The germline V gene (reference sequence) specifies LGHDT as CDR1 and YNNKEL as CDR2. Including cysteine and phenylalanine, the CDR3 has 13 amino acids. The kept DNA is CDR3 alone, 39 bases in frame from the first base. Paper-wide results and their limitations: VDJdb matching was skewed toward anti-spike CD8 responses and likely underestimated virus-specific expansions by missing private and CD4 specificities.

As to this clonotype: Its antigen remains unidentified. Within one base of it there is no much larger clone, and no base qualities were kept.

This receptor was obtained from an adult who was a healthcare worker with PCR-confirmed SARS-CoV-2 infection or an uninfected control (not recorded which). This chain is built from TRBV3-1 and TRBJ2-2, with no confident D gene call. Input material: whole blood. The nucleotide sequence reads as follows: TGTGCCAGCAGCCGCCTACAGCACGGGGAGCTGTTTTTT. This sequence encodes CASSRLQHGELFF.